These 21 T cell receptor beta chains share one sample of origin, sequenced in a study of blood T cell repertoires in COVID-19. Sequencing was performed with immunoSEQ multiplex PCR; in TCRdb, only in-frame clones are kept and a portion is missing. The sample lists around 98,000 clones; over 70% were seen once. Sequencing used peripheral blood. These receptors all come from a man aged 70 or older with acute or convalescent COVID-19.

The chain is built from TRBV19 and TRBJ2-1, with TRBD1 matching 9 bases. After removal of 6 bases from V and 4 bases from J, the junction contained 7 bases not matched to a gene. CDR3 length: 15 amino acids. In germline, CDR1 is LNHDA, CDR2 SQIVND (reference sequence). In DNA, the CDR3 is TGTGCCAGTAGGAACGGGGACAGGGTTTACAATGAGCAGTTCTTC. As protein: CASRNGDRVYNEQFF.

The genes are TRBV27 and TRBJ2-7, with 11 positions matching TRBD2. The CDR3 totals 14 residues. Germline CDR1 MNHEY, CDR2 SMNVEV (reference sequence). With V trimmed by 6 bases and J by 5 bases, 6 bases remained unmatched. CDR3 sequence reads: CASSHGLAGHEQYF. In nucleotides, the CDR3 is TGTGCCAGCAGCCACGGACTAGCGGGTCACGAGCAGTACTTC.

This sequence joins TRBV2 and TRBJ2-3; the match to TRBD2 covers 9 bases. Germline CDR1 reads SNHLY; CDR2 reads FYNNEI. J lost 0 bases, V lost 6 bases, and 1 base had no gene match. The CDR3 sequence is 14 residues long. The CDR3 bases are TGTGCCAGCAGGGCGGGAGGGAGCACAGATACGCAGTATTTT. Translation: CASRAGGSTDTQYF.

The V call is TRBV7-8, the J call TRBJ2-7; 8 bases are a match to TRBD1. The CDR3 runs to 14 residues. Germline trimming cut 0 bases from V and 5 bases from J; bases unmatched to any gene: 3. Germline loops: CDR1 SGHVS, CDR2 FQNEAQ. In DNA form, the CDR3 reads TGTGCCAGCAGCTTAGCGACAGGGGTAGACGAGCAGTACTTC. Translating it yields CASSLATGVDEQYF. Together with reference TRBV7-8 and TRBJ2-7, the CDR3 gives the full variable domain: GAGVSQSPRYKVAKRGQDVALRCDPISGHVSLFWYQQALGQGPEFLTYFQNEAQLDKSGLPSDRFFAERPEGSVSTLKIQRTQQEDSAVYLCASSLATGVDEQYFGPGTRLTVT.

This clone is a singleton in its sample. This chain joins TRBV2 and TRBJ1-3; 10 bases match TRBD1. Germline CDR1 and CDR2: SNHLY and FYNNEI. The CDR3 contains 15 residues. J lost 4 bases, V lost 8 bases, and 8 bases had no gene match. In nucleotides, the CDR3 is TGTGCCAGCGGGAGACAGGGGGCTATCGGAAACACCATATATTTT. Translating it yields CASGRQGAIGNTIYF.

CDR3 amino acids: CSARTEYEQFF. The DNA of the CDR3 is TGCAGTGCTAGGACAGAGTATGAGCAGTTCTTC. V usage is TRBV20-1 and J usage is TRBJ2-1; a weak D match, TRBD1 (5 bases). The CDR3 has 11 amino acids. CDR1 and CDR2 from the germline V gene are DFQATT and SNEGSKA (reference sequence). V was pared by 3 bases and J by 8 bases, with 8 bases between.

The chain couples TRBV27 to TRBJ1-6, with D possibly matching TRBD1 (5 bases). CDR3 length: 15 residues. V was cut by 0 bases and J by 7 bases, with 10 bases left in between. The germline V gene encodes CDR1 MNHEY and CDR2 SMNVEV (reference sequence). The CDR3 protein is CASSLSWGGNSPLHF. CDR3 in DNA: TGTGCCAGCAGTTTATCATGGGGCGGCAATTCACCCCTCCACTTT.

This clone appeared once. This rearrangement joins TRBV21-1 to TRBJ2-2; the table assigns TRBD2, which was not confirmed against the DNA. TRBV21-1 is shown as a pseudogene. The CDR3 consists of 18 residues. CDR3 amino acids: CASSKGQREGPNTGELFF. The DNA of the CDR3 is TGTGCCAGCAGCAAAGGCCAGCGGGAGGGCCCGAACACCGGGGAGCTGTTTTTT.

For this clone: Relative to the germline gene, one junction end is altered; a read error may explain this. This chain joins TRBV11-2 and TRBJ2-7; TRBD2 agrees at 8 bases. Germline V CDR1 and CDR2: SGHAT, FQNNGV. This CDR3 has 14 residues. The chain's CDR3 is CASSLDPGMSGRWF. DNA of the CDR3: TGTGCCAGCAGCTTAGACCCCGGAATGAGCGGGAGATGGTTC.

The J gene is TRBJ2-7, the V gene TRBV14; D may be TRBD1 (6 bases). Germline values: CDR1 SGHDN, CDR2 FVKESK. The V end lost 1 base, the J end lost 2 bases, and 12 bases lay between the germline ends. The CDR3 length is 15 residues. In DNA form, the CDR3 reads TGTGCCAGCAGCCAAGGGCGAGGGGGTCCCTACGAGCAGTACTTC. Its translation: CASSQGRGGPYEQYF.

The chain uses TRBV11-1 and TRBJ2-7; D remains ambiguous. The CDR3 contains 13 residues. V lost 4 bases and J lost 2, with 9 bases in between. CDR1 and CDR2 from the germline V gene are SGHAT and FQDESV (reference sequence). This CDR3 reads CASSSQDTYEQYF. Here the CDR3 DNA reads TGTGCCAGCAGCTCTCAGGATACCTACGAGCAGTACTTC.

The rearrangement uses TRBV10-3 and TRBJ1-2; D perhaps matches TRBD1 (5 bases). Germline values: CDR1 ENHRY, CDR2 SYGVKD. Trimming took 4 bases from V and 8 from J, leaving 23 bases between them. The CDR3 runs 16 residues. The CDR3 DNA is TGTGCCATCAGTGGGGCCGCCGGGACGCGGGGAGAGGGCTACACCTTC. It specifies CAISGAAGTRGEGYTF.

The chain carries TRBV6-4 and TRBJ2-1; TRBD1 matches 7 bases. The CDR3 contains 13 residues. V shed 5 bases and J 5 bases; nucleotides not matched to a gene: 3. Germline CDR1 reads MRHNA; CDR2 reads SNTAGT. The CDR3 loop reads CASSIDRDNEQFF. CDR3 sequence (DNA): TGTGCCAGCAGTATAGACAGGGACAATGAGCAGTTCTTC.

The V call is TRBV18, the J call TRBJ1-2; 8 bases match TRBD1. Germline V gene lookup returns CDR1 KGHSH and CDR2 LQKENI. Trimming at V came to 3 bases and at J to 6 bases, leaving 9 bases not matched to a gene. CDR3 length equals 15 residues. CDR3 residues: CASSPSGGAGHGYTF. The DNA of the CDR3 is TGTGCCAGCTCACCGTCAGGGGGCGCGGGACATGGCTACACCTTC.

This chain joins TRBV4-1 and TRBJ2-7, with D tentatively TRBD1 (7 bases). Germline CDR1 is MGHRA and CDR2 is YSYEKL. This CDR3 spans 15 amino acids. V shed 3 bases and J shed 2 bases, with 14 bases lying between them. The CDR3 coding sequence is TGCGCCAGCAGCCAGGGGGGACAGACAACCTACGAGCAGTACTTC. This sequence encodes CASSQGGQTTYEQYF.

The chain couples TRBV25-1 to TRBJ1-1, with D unresolved. V shed 4 bases and J shed 1 base, with 13 bases lying between them. This CDR3 contains 15 residues. The V gene's germline CDR1 is MGHDK and CDR2 SYGVNS. CDR3 amino acids: CASSGHRAGNTEAFF. The CDR3 DNA reads TGTGCCAGCAGTGGGCACCGTGCGGGGAACACTGAAGCTTTCTTT.

The V gene is TRBV27, the J gene TRBJ1-6; TRBD1 matches 7 bases. Per the germline V gene, CDR1 is MNHEY and CDR2 is SMNVEV (reference sequence). V was pared by 3 bases and J by 7 bases, with 9 bases of the junction left unmatched. There are 16 residues in the CDR3. This chain's CDR3 is CASSLKGAGYNSPLHF. Here the CDR3 DNA reads TGTGCCAGCAGTTTGAAGGGGGCTGGGTACAATTCACCCCTCCACTTT.

About this clone itself: At one end, the junction sequence differs from germline, possibly due to a read error. The J gene is TRBJ2-2, the V gene TRBV7-7, with 8 bases aligning to TRBD2. CDR3 length: 17 residues. The germline V gene has CDR1 SSHAT and CDR2 FNYEAQ (reference sequence). The CDR3 DNA reads as TGTGCTAGCAGCTTAGGGAGGACTAGCCCTGCGCGAGGGGAGCTGTTTTTT. Amino acid sequence: CASSLGRTSPARGELFF.

V and J are TRBV5-1 and TRBJ1-6; unclear D gene. This CDR3 is built from 14 residues. Germline V lookup: CDR1 SGHRS, CDR2 YFSETQ. V dropped 0 bases and J dropped 6 bases, with 7 bases sitting between them. Here the CDR3 reads CASSLEGGNSPLHF. In DNA form, the CDR3 reads TGCGCCAGCAGCTTGGAAGGCGGTAATTCACCCCTCCACTTT.

The chain has TRBV5-1 and TRBJ2-1; 8 positions agree with TRBD2. Per germline, CDR1 SGHRS and CDR2 YFSETQ. With 0 bases clipped from V and 6 bases from J, the junction kept 5 bases outside the gene matches. The CDR3 extends over 15 amino acids. CDR3 sequence reads: CASSLDPAGANEQFF. The DNA for the CDR3 is TGCGCCAGCAGCTTGGATCCAGCGGGAGCCAATGAGCAGTTCTTC.

The rearrangement links TRBV28 to TRBJ1-4; perhaps TRBD1 as D (6 bases). V was pared by 4 bases and J by 4 bases, with 10 bases between. The V gene's germline CDR1 is MDHEN and CDR2 SYDVKM. The CDR3 loop spans 14 amino acids. CDR3 amino acids: CASSWTALNEKLFF. CDR3 in DNA: TGTGCCAGCAGTTGGACAGCCCTTAATGAAAAACTGTTTTTT.